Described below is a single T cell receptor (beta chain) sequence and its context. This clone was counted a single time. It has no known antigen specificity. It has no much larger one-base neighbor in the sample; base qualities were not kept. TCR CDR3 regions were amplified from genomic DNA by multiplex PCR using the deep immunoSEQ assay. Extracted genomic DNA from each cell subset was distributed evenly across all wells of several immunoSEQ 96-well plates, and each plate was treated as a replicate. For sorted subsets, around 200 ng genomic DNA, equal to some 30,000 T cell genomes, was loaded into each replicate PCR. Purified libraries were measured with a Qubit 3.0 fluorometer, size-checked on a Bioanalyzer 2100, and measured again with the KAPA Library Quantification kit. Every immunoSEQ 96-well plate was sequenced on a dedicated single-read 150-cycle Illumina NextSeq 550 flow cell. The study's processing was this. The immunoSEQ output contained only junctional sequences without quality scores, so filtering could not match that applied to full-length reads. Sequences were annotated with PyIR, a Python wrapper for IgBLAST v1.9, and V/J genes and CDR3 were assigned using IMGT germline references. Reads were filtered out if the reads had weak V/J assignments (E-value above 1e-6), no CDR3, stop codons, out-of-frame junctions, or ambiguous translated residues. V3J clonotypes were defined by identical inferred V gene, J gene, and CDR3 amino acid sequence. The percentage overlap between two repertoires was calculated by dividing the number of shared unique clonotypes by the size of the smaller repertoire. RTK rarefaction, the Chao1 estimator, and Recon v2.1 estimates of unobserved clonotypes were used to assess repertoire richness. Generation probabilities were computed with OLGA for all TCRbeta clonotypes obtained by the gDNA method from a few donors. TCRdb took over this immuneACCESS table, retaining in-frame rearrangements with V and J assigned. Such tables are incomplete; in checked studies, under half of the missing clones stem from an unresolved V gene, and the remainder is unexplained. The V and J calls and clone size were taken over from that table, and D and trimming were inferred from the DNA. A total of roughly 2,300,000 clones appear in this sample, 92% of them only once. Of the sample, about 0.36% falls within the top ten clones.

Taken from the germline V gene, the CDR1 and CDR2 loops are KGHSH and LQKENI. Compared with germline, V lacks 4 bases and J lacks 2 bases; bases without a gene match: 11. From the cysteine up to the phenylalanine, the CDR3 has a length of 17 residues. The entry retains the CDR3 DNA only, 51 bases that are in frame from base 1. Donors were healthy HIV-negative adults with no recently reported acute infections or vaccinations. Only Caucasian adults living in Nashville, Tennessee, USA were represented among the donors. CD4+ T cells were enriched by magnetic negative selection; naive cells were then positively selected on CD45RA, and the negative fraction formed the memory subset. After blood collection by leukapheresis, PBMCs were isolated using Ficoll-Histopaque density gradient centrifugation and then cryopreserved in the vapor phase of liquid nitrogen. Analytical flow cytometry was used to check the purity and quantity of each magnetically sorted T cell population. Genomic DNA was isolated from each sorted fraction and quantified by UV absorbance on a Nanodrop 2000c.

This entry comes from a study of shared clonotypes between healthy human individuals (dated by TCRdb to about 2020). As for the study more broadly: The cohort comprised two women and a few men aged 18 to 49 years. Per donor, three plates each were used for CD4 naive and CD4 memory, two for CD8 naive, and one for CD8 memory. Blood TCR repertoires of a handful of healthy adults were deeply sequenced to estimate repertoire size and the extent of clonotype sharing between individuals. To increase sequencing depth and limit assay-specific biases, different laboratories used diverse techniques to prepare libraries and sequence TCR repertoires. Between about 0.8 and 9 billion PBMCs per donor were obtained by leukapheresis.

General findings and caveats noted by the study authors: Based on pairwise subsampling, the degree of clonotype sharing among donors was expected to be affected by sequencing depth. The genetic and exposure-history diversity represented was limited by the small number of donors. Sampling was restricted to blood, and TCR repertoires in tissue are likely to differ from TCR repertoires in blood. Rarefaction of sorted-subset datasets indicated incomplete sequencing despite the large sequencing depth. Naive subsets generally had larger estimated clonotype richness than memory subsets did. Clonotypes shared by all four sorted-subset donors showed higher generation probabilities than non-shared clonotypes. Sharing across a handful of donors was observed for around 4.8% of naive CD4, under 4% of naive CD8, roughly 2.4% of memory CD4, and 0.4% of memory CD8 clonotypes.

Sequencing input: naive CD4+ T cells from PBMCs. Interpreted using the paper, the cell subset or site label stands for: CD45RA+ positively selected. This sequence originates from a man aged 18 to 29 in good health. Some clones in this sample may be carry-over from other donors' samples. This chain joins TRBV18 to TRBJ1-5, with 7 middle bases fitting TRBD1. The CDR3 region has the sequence CASSLNRQGVGNQPQHF. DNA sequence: TGTGCCAGCTCACTAAACCGACAGGGCGTGGGCAATCAGCCCCAGCATTTT. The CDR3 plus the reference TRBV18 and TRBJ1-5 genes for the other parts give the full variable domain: NAGVMQNPRHLVRRRGQEARLRCSPMKGHSHVYWYRQLPEEGLKFMVYLQKENIIDESGMPKERFSAEFPKEGPSILRIQQVVRGDSAAYFCASSLNRQGVGNQPQHFGDGTRLSIL.